These T cell receptor beta chains were read from a single sample in a study of T-cell memory formation after mild COVID-19. TCRdb analysed the 5' RACE reads with MiXCR anew, one entry per CDR3 protein. The sample shows 250,000 to 400,000 distinct CDR3 sequences, more than 13% of them seen only once. Material: PBMCs or a T cell subset sorted from them (not recorded which). These receptors all stem from a man younger than 30 who had mild COVID-19 (a few samples of this study predate the infection). Cell type and time point are not known. CDR3s leave out the opening cysteine and the closing phenylalanine or tryptophan. Only part of the rows carry a size: once, few, many, or a class if the clone is expanded.

v_call,clone_size,j_call,cdr3_aa
TRBV25-1,many,TRBJ2-5,ASSEKTMQETQY
TRBV5-6,few,TRBJ2-5,ASSWLGQGAETQY
TRBV20-1,NA,TRBJ1-2,SASGYMTGTYGYT
TRBV12-3/TRBV12-4,few,TRBJ2-1,ASSGTGGSYNEQF
TRBV7-6,NA,TRBJ2-7,ASSISDSYEQY
TRBV6-5,few,TRBJ1-1,ASTEAF
TRBV25-1,NA,TRBJ2-3,ASSDPGREDTQY
TRBV12-3/TRBV12-4,many,TRBJ1-2,ASSFLGSYGYT
TRBV5-6,NA,TRBJ1-3,ASSLRRLEGFGNTIY
TRBV20-1,few,TRBJ2-7,SARPAGSRYTEQY
TRBV6-2/TRBV6-3,NA,TRBJ1-6,ASSYSGAGSLH
TRBV5-1,NA,TRBJ2-3,ASSPGLAVSTDTQY
TRBV6-1,once,TRBJ1-1,ASSAGTWNTEAF
TRBV5-5,NA,TRBJ1-5,ASSFMPSGVSGQPQH
TRBV7-9,NA,TRBJ2-5,ASSLNPTLAGGPETQY
TRBV12-3/TRBV12-4,NA,TRBJ2-2,ASSFGLGTGELF
TRBV2,NA,TRBJ2-5,ASSESGPQETQY
TRBV6-6,NA,TRBJ1-5,ASFHRAGRPQH
TRBV9,few,TRBJ1-2,ASSVEPGTPVYGYT
TRBV7-9,NA,TRBJ2-6,ASSLAYPGANVLT
TRBV2,few,TRBJ2-2,ASSRQGPGELF
TRBV20-1,few,TRBJ2-1,SARADRGRGPYNEQF
TRBV6-2/TRBV6-3,NA,TRBJ1-5,ASSYSDRNQPQH